This T cell receptor (beta chain) was captured by sequencing in a study of blood T cell repertoires in COVID-19. Study as a whole: Donors in the United States, Italy and Spain gave samples during acute or convalescent COVID-19.

Assay used: immunoSEQ multiplex PCR; TCRdb lists only in-frame clones, some missing. The table lists around 200,000 clones, roughly nine tenths of them singletons. This sequence was found in a man aged 65 to 85 with active or convalescent COVID-19. Sequencing used peripheral blood.

The CDR3 DNA is TGTGCCAGCAGCCCAGTGGGACAGCCCTACAATGAGCAGTTCTTC. This encodes CASSPVGQPYNEQFF. The gene calls are TRBV7-2 and TRBJ2-1; TRBD1 aligns across 7 bases. Germline values: CDR1 SGHTA, CDR2 FQGNSA. The CDR3 length is 15 residues. J lost 2 bases, V lost 5 bases, and 6 bases had no gene match.